The 17 T cell receptor beta chains below come from one sample, sequenced in a study of cytomegalovirus exposure and HLA in healthy donors. The method was immunoSEQ multiplex PCR; TCRdb's version includes in-frame clones alone and lacks a portion of them. The sample records hundreds of thousands of clones, roughly 87% being singletons. Sequencing was performed on PBMCs. The origin of the receptors is a man younger than 30 in good health and CMV-seropositive.

The V and J genes are TRBV30 and TRBJ2-2; TRBD1 matches at 12 bases. V gave up 5 bases and J gave up 6 bases; unmatched junction bases: 4. Germline V CDR1 and CDR2: GTSNPN, SVGIG (reference sequence). The CDR3 extends over 14 amino acids. The CDR3 DNA reads TGTGCCTGGGGGACAGGGGGCGCTTCCGGGGAGCTGTTTTTT. Protein product: CAWGTGGASGELFF.

Only one count was recorded for this clone. The chain carries TRBV14 and TRBJ2-5, with D maybe TRBD1 (6 bases). Deletions cut 0 bases from V and 4 bases from J, with 9 bases between. CDR1 SGHDN and CDR2 FVKESK come from the germline V gene. This CDR3 has 14 residues. CDR3 coding DNA: TGTGCCAGCAGCCAAGATCGCAGGGGAGAGACCCAGTACTTC. Translation gives CASSQDRRGETQYF.

The rearrangement uses TRBV15 and TRBJ2-2; 7 nucleotides line up with TRBD1. The CDR3 consists of 18 residues. Germline V CDR1 and CDR2: LNHNV, YYDKDF (reference sequence). After removal of 3 bases from V and 1 base from J, the junction contained 11 bases not matched to a gene. CDR3 DNA: TGTGCCACCAGCAGTTCACCCGGGACAGCCCTGAACACCGGGGAGCTGTTTTTT. Its translation: CATSSSPGTALNTGELFF.

The chain links TRBV18 to TRBJ1-2, with TRBD1 identical over 12 bases. Germline V gene data show CDR1 as KGHSH and CDR2 as LQKENI. The V and J ends lost 3 bases and 3 bases, in that order; junction bases with no gene match: 2. The CDR3 has 15 amino acids. The CDR3 DNA follows: TGTGCCAGCTCACCTGGGACAGGGGGCGACTATGGCTACACCTTC. It translates to CASSPGTGGDYGYTF.

This clone was counted once. The gene calls are TRBV27 and TRBJ2-1, with 7 nucleotides matching TRBD2. With 5 bases clipped from V and 10 bases from J, the junction kept 14 bases outside the gene matches. Germline V CDR1 and CDR2: MNHEY, SMNVEV (reference sequence). The CDR3 has 15 residues. Here the CDR3 DNA reads TGTGCCAGCAGTAAAACCCGGGACTACCCTCACGAGCAGTTCTTC. This translates into CASSKTRDYPHEQFF.

This chain connects TRBV18 to TRBJ1-4; D is unclear. The ends were cut back, 6 bases at V and 8 bases at J, with 16 bases in the middle. Germline V lookup: CDR1 KGHSH, CDR2 LQKENI. CDR3 length: 14 residues. CDR3 loop: CASSPTPEGEKLFF. The CDR3 bases are TGTGCCAGCTCTCCGACACCCGAAGGAGAAAAACTGTTTTTT.

This chain connects TRBV5-1 to TRBJ2-2; TRBD1 aligns across 12 bases. The CDR3 has 17 residues. J lost 6 bases, V lost 1 base, and 7 bases had no gene match. From germline, CDR1 is SGHRS and CDR2 YFSETQ. In nucleotides, the CDR3 is TGCGCCAGCAGCTTGAGTGCAGGGACAGGGGGCTCCGGGGAGCTGTTTTTT. It encodes CASSLSAGTGGSGELFF.

This chain uses TRBV10-3 with TRBJ2-7; no clear D. Between the trimmed V and J ends, which lost 5 bases and 6 bases, there was a span of 8 bases. The CDR3 is made up of 11 amino acids. Per the germline V gene, CDR1 is ENHRY and CDR2 is SYGVKD. The CDR3 coding sequence is TGTGCCATCAGTCCAGGTCGCGAGCAGTACTTC. It yields the protein CAISPGREQYF.

This sequence joins TRBV2 and TRBJ1-5; D is unclear. Germline CDR1 is SNHLY and CDR2 is FYNNEI. The CDR3 sequence is 14 residues long. The V end lost 5 bases, the J end lost 3 bases, and 11 bases lay between the germline ends. CDR3 loop: CASSPAINNQPQHF. The CDR3 DNA follows: TGTGCCAGCAGTCCCGCCATAAACAATCAGCCCCAGCATTTT.

The genes are TRBV19 and TRBJ2-5; TRBD2 is a possible D gene (5 bases). Trimming removed 2 bases from V and 5 bases from J, with 12 bases in between. The CDR3 is 14 amino acids. Germline V gives CDR1 LNHDA, CDR2 SQIVND (reference sequence). CDR3 nucleotides: TGTGCCAGTAGTATAAGAGGGTCGGAGGAGACCCAGTACTTC. Translated, it gives CASSIRGSEETQYF.

The chain joins TRBV6-1 to TRBJ2-1; TRBD2 agrees at 8 bases. This CDR3 comprises 14 residues. Germline-derived CDR1 and CDR2 are MNHNS and SASEGT. The V segment lost 3 bases and the J segment 4 bases; nucleotides outside the gene matches: 2. CDR3 residues: CASSDRGGYNEQFF. The CDR3 DNA sequence: TGTGCCAGCAGTGATCGGGGGGGTTACAATGAGCAGTTCTTC.

The chain has TRBV6-5 and TRBJ1-1, with 7 bases aligning to TRBD1. CDR3 length equals 15 residues. Looked up from germline, CDR1 is MNHEY and CDR2 is SVGAGI. The ends lost 6 bases at V and 5 bases at J; junction bases unmatched: 12. CDR3 protein: CASRVPGQPRTEAFF. As DNA, the CDR3 is TGTGCCAGCAGAGTACCGGGACAGCCTCGAACTGAAGCTTTCTTT.

The chain joins TRBV4-2 to TRBJ2-1, with 10 positions matching TRBD2. Trimming cost V 0 bases and J 8 bases; bases outside gene matches: 16. This CDR3 has 19 amino acids. In germline, CDR1 is LGHNA, CDR2 YNFKEQ. CDR3 protein: CASSQDGGVAGGRWDEQFF. The CDR3 region has the DNA TGTGCCAGCAGCCAAGATGGGGGCGTAGCGGGAGGTCGTTGGGATGAGCAGTTCTTC.

The J gene is TRBJ2-1, the V gene TRBV29-1; 9 nucleotides match TRBD2. After removal of 4 bases from V and 5 bases from J, the junction contained 12 bases not matched to a gene. CDR1 and CDR2 from the germline V gene are SQVTM and ANQGSEA. CDR3 length: 16 amino acids. DNA of the CDR3: TGCAGCGTTGTGGGGGGTTCTAGCGGGATAGACAATGAGCAGTTCTTC. The encoded protein is CSVVGGSSGIDNEQFF.

This clone has only one observation. CDR3 bases: TGTGCCATCACCAACCGACAGGGACTAGTAGCAAACACCATATATTTT. Its protein product is CAITNRQGLVANTIYF. The J gene is TRBJ1-3, the V gene TRBV10-3; 7 bases fit TRBD1. Germline V gene data show CDR1 as ENHRY and CDR2 as SYGVKD. The CDR3 totals 16 residues. The V gene end was trimmed by 7 bases and the J gene end by 6 bases; junction bases not matched to a gene: 15.

The chain is built from TRBV5-5 and TRBJ1-2, with D possibly TRBD1 on 6 matching bases. V was clipped by 2 bases and J by 4 bases, with 15 bases between them. The CDR3 consists of 15 residues. Germline-derived CDR1 and CDR2 are SGHKS and YYEKEE (reference sequence). The CDR3 DNA reads as TGTGCCAGCAGCTTAGGGGGTGGCGGTGGCTATGGCTACACCTTC. Translating gives CASSLGGGGGYGYTF.

The chain links TRBV5-1 to TRBJ2-3, with TRBD2 matching over 13 bases. The CDR3 consists of 17 residues. CDR1 and CDR2 (germline): SGHRS, YFSETQ. Germline trimming cut 4 bases from V and 4 bases from J; bases unmatched to any gene: 9. DNA for the CDR3: TGCGCCAGCAGCCCCGGACTAGCGGGAGCCTCCCCAGATACGCAGTATTTT. Its protein product is CASSPGLAGASPDTQYF.